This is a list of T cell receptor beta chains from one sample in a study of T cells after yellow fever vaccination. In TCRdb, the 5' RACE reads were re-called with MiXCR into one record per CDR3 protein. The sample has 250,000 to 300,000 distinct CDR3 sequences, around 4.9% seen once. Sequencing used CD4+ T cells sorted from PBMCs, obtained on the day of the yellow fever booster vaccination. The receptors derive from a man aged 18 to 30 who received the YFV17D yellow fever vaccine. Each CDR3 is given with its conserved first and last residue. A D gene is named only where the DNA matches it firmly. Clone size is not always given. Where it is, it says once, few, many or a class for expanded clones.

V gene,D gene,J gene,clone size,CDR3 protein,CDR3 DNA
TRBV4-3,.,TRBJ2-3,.,CASSQVGTYTDTQYF,TGCGCCAGCAGCCAAGTAGGGACTTACACAGATACGCAGTATTTT
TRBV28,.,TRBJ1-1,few,CASSFTGFWTEAFF,TGTGCCAGCAGTTTTACGGGATTTTGGACTGAAGCTTTCTTT
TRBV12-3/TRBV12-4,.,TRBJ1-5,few,CASSQYSSNQPQHF,TGTGCCAGCAGTCAATACAGTTCCAATCAGCCCCAGCATTTT
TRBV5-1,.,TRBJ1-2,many,CASSLSSSGHGDGYTF,TGCGCCAGCAGCTTGTCGAGTTCAGGCCATGGGGATGGCTACACCTTC
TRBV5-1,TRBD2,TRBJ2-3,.,CASSYQLAGVVDTQYF,TGCGCCAGCAGTTACCAGCTAGCGGGGGTTGTAGATACGCAGTATTTT
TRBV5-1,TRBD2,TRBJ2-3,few,CASSLLAGADTQYF,TGCGCCAGCAGCTTACTAGCGGGGGCGGATACGCAGTATTTT
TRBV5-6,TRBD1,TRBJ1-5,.,CASSLGTGPWEPQHF,TGTGCCAGCAGCTTAGGGACAGGTCCGTGGGAGCCCCAGCATTTT
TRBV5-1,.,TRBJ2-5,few,CASSPGQGSQETQYF,TGCGCCAGCAGTCCGGGACAAGGCTCTCAAGAGACCCAGTACTTC
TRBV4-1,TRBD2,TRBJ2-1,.,CASSRSYSGRTSGPNEQFF,TGCGCCAGCAGCCGGAGCTACTCGGGGCGGACTAGCGGCCCCAATGAGCAGTTCTTC
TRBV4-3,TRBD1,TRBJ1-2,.,CASRATGGGGYTF,TGCGCCAGCAGGGCAACAGGGGGCGGTGGCTACACCTTC
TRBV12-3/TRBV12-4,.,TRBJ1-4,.,CASSTGSGDEKLFF,TGTGCCAGCAGTACAGGGAGTGGAGATGAAAAACTGTTTTTT
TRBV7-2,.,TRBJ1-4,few,CASSLAMTGANEKLFF,TGTGCCAGCAGCTTAGCTATGACAGGCGCTAATGAAAAACTGTTTTTT